This T cell receptor (beta chain) was recorded in a study of T cells in Graves' hyperthyroidism and ophthalmopathy (dated by TCRdb to between 2019 and 2020). Notes on the research overall: Peripheral blood was sampled at the time of initial diagnosis, prior to any treatment. To identify distinguishing TCR V-J signatures, a discovery cohort of about a hundred patients was used, comprising 43 with Graves' ophthalmopathy and 57 with stable Graves' hyperthyroidism. An independent validation cohort of fewer than 20 hyperthyroidism patients and over 15 patients who later progressed to ophthalmopathy tested prospective prediction of ophthalmopathy. The 100 discovery patients were divided at random into training and test sets in a 7:3 ratio. In addition, the study compared T-cell repertoires in thyroid tissue and in blood from roughly 6 Graves' hyperthyroidism patients. Following sampling, methimazole starting at 30 mg daily was given to hyperthyroidism patients, and high-dose intravenous methylprednisolone was given to ophthalmopathy patients. TCR Vbeta CDR3 sequencing of 120 to 150 peripheral blood samples (under 45 ophthalmopathy, around 80 hyperthyroidism and approximately 17 progressor patients) is reported in the paper.

In the ophthalmopathy patients, disease was moderately to severely active, with a Clinical Activity Score of 3 or more, a NOSPECS grade of 4 or more, and a duration of less than 3 months. Patients with uncontrolled infections, other autoimmune diseases, pregnancy or lactation were excluded. Diagnoses relied on clinical symptoms, serum thyroxine and TRAb, thyroid ultrasound and orbital computed tomography. PBMCs were isolated from 10 ml of fresh peripheral blood by Ficoll-Paque density gradient centrifugation. Total RNA was extracted with Trizol reagent, and quality was checked on an Agilent 2100 Bioanalyzer. This clonotype was seen repeatedly, ten times or more. No antigen is known for it. Base-call qualities are not available, and no considerably larger clone is one nucleotide away. Overall study results and their limits: In cross-validation, a model built on a 13 V-J signature told ophthalmopathy apart from stable hyperthyroidism with approximately 90% sensitivity and around 84% specificity, and in testing the same model reached 80%/75%. Sample size was not statistically predetermined, and blinding of investigators to group allocation was not performed. In validation, the model predicted progression to ophthalmopathy a median of about 5.9 months before onset, with 65% to 71% sensitivity and roughly 73% specificity. Most expanded thyroid clonotypes (frequency above 0.001) were also found in blood, which suggests that blood repertoires may mirror thyroid immune responses.

CDR1 and CDR2, looked up from the germline V gene (reference sequence), are DFQATT and SNEGSKA. V sheds 0 bases and J sheds 4 bases, leaving 22 bases between their ends. There are 17 amino acids in the CDR3, from cysteine to phenylalanine inclusive. CDR3 DNA only is kept here, 51 bases in frame from base 1. The TCR beta CDR3 regions were amplified from RNA transcripts. A first-round RT-PCR of the TCR CDR3 used the HTBI primer set with the Qiagen OneStep RT-PCR kit. A second multiplex PCR round built the libraries, followed by size selection and purification. Paired-end sequencing of the libraries was performed with 100 bp reads on an Illumina HiSeq2000. From the authors' description of their analysis: Raw data were processed with SOAPnuke, discarding reads with adapters, uncalled bases, mean Phred below 15, or no exact constant-primer or identifier match. COPE v1.2.5 was used to merge the high-quality paired reads, and each unique nucleotide sequence was defined as a clonotype. Clonotypes were aligned to IMGT TRBV, TRBD and TRBJ reference segments using MiTCR v1.1. Analysis was restricted to V-J combinations with a frequency above 0.0001, which covered roughly 99% of repertoires. The TCS score was defined as the ratio of F50 (clonal expansion) to E x V (chaos), calculated using BLOSUM62-based TCRdist between CDR3 peptides within each V-J. Welch's t-statistics and random forest reduced several hundred V-J features to some 14, which were used in a naive Bayes classifier (R e1071). TCRdb reanalyzed the raw reads on its own, using fastp at Q25 for trimming and MiXCR for clone calling, and kept in-frame beta chains. Each entry is one CDR3 protein sequence, shown with its most common DNA and genes. TCRdb's processing, not the study's, gives the V and J calls here. This sample lists about 600,000 distinct CDR3 sequences; approximately 15% were detected once. Under 3.5% of the sample lies in the top ten.

Recombination joined TRBV20-1 with TRBJ2-7; TRBD1 is a possible D gene, resting on 6 matching bases. The sequenced sample consisted of blood. The TCR originated in a woman in her 40s with Graves' ophthalmopathy. The CDR3 here reads CSARDLNTERGLYEQYF. The nucleotide sequence reads as follows: TGCAGTGCTAGAGATCTCAACACCGAAAGGGGGTTGTACGAGCAGTACTTC.